A selection of T cell receptor beta chains follows, all from one sample in a study of CD8+ T cells in alopecia areata. The repertoire was sequenced with immunoSEQ multiplex PCR; TCRdb's copy has only in-frame clones and lacks some. The sample has roughly 250,000 clones, roughly two thirds seen once. The source material was CD4+ T cells sorted from blood, sampled at week 0. Source of these receptors: a human donor with alopecia areata. The CDR3 runs from the conserved cysteine through the conserved F or W. Fields, in order: CDR3 DNA, CDR3 protein, V gene, D gene, J gene, CDR3 length, clone size. D genes are given only for firm matches. Some rows mark clone size as missing; the rest say once, few, many or name a class of expanded clone.

DNA: TGCAGCGTCGAGGGTAATGAAAAACTGTTTTTT; CDR3: CSVEGNEKLFF; V: TRBV29-1; D: NA; J: TRBJ1-4; length: 11; size: NA
DNA: TGTGCCAGCAGCCAAGTCCCAGGGGGTGGGAATGAGCAGTTCTTC; CDR3: CASSQVPGGGNEQFF; V: TRBV14; D: TRBD1; J: TRBJ2-1; length: 15; size: many
DNA: TGTGCCAGCAGCCCCGGGGAGGGAAGTGGGCTCAATCAGCCCCAGCATTTT; CDR3: CASSPGEGSGLNQPQHF; V: TRBV9; D: NA; J: TRBJ1-5; length: 17; size: NA
DNA: TGCAGCGTTGAAGACTACAGGGAGATGCTGTTTTTT; CDR3: CSVEDYREMLFF; V: TRBV29-1; D: NA; J: TRBJ1-4; length: 12; size: once
DNA: TGTGCCAGCAGCCAAGACAGAGATAATTCACCCCTCCACTTT; CDR3: CASSQDRDNSPLHF; V: TRBV4-2; D: NA; J: TRBJ1-6; length: 14; size: NA
DNA: TGCAGCGTTGCCCCGGCCGGGACGGGAATCTACAATGAGCAGTTCTTC; CDR3: CSVAPAGTGIYNEQFF; V: TRBV29-1; D: NA; J: TRBJ2-1; length: 16; size: NA
DNA: TGCAGCACCTTGACCGGCGGGGCGCCCGGCGGGGAGCTGTTTTTT; CDR3: CSTLTGGAPGGELFF; V: TRBV29-1; D: NA; J: TRBJ2-2; length: 15; size: few
DNA: TGTGCCAGCAGTTACCTCCAGGGGAGACACTATGGCTACACCTTC; CDR3: CASSYLQGRHYGYTF; V: TRBV6-5; D: NA; J: TRBJ1-2; length: 15; size: few
DNA: TGCAGCGTTGTCGCAGGGGGCAGGTACGAGCAGTACTTC; CDR3: CSVVAGGRYEQYF; V: TRBV29-1; D: TRBD1; J: TRBJ2-7; length: 13; size: NA
DNA: TGTGCCAGCTCACCATGGACTCAAGAGACCCAGTACTTC; CDR3: CASSPWTQETQYF; V: TRBV18; D: NA; J: TRBJ2-5; length: 13; size: once
DNA: TGTGCCTGGATGGACGGCGTCCGCTATGGCTACACCTTC; CDR3: CAWMDGVRYGYTF; V: TRBV30; D: NA; J: TRBJ1-2; length: 13; size: NA
DNA: TGCGCCAGCAGCTTGAGAAGGGCGGGCTACGAGCAGTACTTC; CDR3: CASSLRRAGYEQYF; V: TRBV5-1; D: NA; J: TRBJ2-7; length: 14; size: NA
DNA: TGTGCCATCAGTGAGTCGGGAGATACCCAAGAGACCCAGTACTTC; CDR3: CAISESGDTQETQYF; V: TRBV10-3; D: NA; J: TRBJ2-5; length: 15; size: NA
DNA: TGTGCCAGCAGCTTAGTCGTTAGCGGGGGGAACGAGCAGTACTTC; CDR3: CASSLVVSGGNEQYF; V: TRBV7-2; D: TRBD2; J: TRBJ2-7; length: 15; size: NA
DNA: TGTGCCAGCAGTCAGGACAGCACAGATACGCAGTATTTT; CDR3: CASSQDSTDTQYF; V: TRBV5-4; D: NA; J: TRBJ2-3; length: 13; size: NA
DNA: TGTGCCAGCAGTTATTATAACACTGAAGCTTTCTTT; CDR3: CASSYYNTEAFF; V: TRBV5-6; D: NA; J: TRBJ1-1; length: 12; size: once
DNA: TGTGCCAGCAGTCAGGGACGGTTGAATGAAAAACTGTTTTTT; CDR3: CASSQGRLNEKLFF; V: TRBV6-6; D: NA; J: TRBJ1-4; length: 14; size: few
DNA: TGTGCCAGCAGCCCCCCGACAGGGGACAAAAACATTCAGTACTTC; CDR3: CASSPPTGDKNIQYF; V: TRBV5-4; D: TRBD1; J: TRBJ2-4; length: 15; size: few
DNA: TGCGCCAGCAGCGCGGGACTAGCGGGGACCGCAGAGACCCAGTACTTC; CDR3: CASSAGLAGTAETQYF; V: TRBV5-1; D: TRBD2; J: TRBJ2-5; length: 16; size: NA
DNA: TGCGCCAGCAGCCAAGAAGGGTGGAACACTGAAGCTTTCTTT; CDR3: CASSQEGWNTEAFF; V: TRBV4-3; D: NA; J: TRBJ1-1; length: 14; size: NA
DNA: TGTGCCTGGATGGGGAGCAATGAGCAGTTCTTC; CDR3: CAWMGSNEQFF; V: TRBV30; D: NA; J: TRBJ2-1; length: 11; size: NA
DNA: TGTGCCAGCAGCAACCCAGGGGGCGCTGGGACCCAGTACTTC; CDR3: CASSNPGGAGTQYF; V: TRBV7-2; D: TRBD1; J: TRBJ2-5; length: 14; size: few
DNA: TGCGCCAGCAGCTACGGGACAGGAGGGGAGTGGGAGACCCAGTACTTC; CDR3: CASSYGTGGEWETQYF; V: TRBV5-1; D: TRBD1; J: TRBJ2-5; length: 16; size: NA
DNA: TGTGCCTGGAGTCGAGGGGGAGAGACCCAGTACTTC; CDR3: CAWSRGGETQYF; V: TRBV30; D: NA; J: TRBJ2-5; length: 12; size: NA
DNA: TGTGCCAGCAGCCCACCCCTCCGGACAGCCAAGGAGACCCAGTACTTC; CDR3: CASSPPLRTAKETQYF; V: TRBV7-3; D: NA; J: TRBJ2-5; length: 16; size: NA
DNA: TGTGCCAGCAGTTACTCGGGACACCAGAACTATGGCTACACCTTC; CDR3: CASSYSGHQNYGYTF; V: TRBV6-5; D: NA; J: TRBJ1-2; length: 15; size: NA
DNA: TGTGCCAGCAGCTTACGGGGGAATGAAGCTTTCTTT; CDR3: CASSLRGNEAFF; V: TRBV13; D: NA; J: TRBJ1-1; length: 12; size: few
DNA: TGCGCCAGCAGCCTAAGGACTAGCGGGGGGGGCGAGGAGACCCAGTACTTC; CDR3: CASSLRTSGGGEETQYF; V: TRBV4-1; D: TRBD2; J: TRBJ2-5; length: 17; size: once
DNA: TGTGCCAGCCAAGAAGGGGCCGACTCCTACAATGAGCAGTTCTTC; CDR3: CASQEGADSYNEQFF; V: TRBV14; D: NA; J: TRBJ2-1; length: 15; size: NA
DNA: TGTGCCAGCAGCTTGAGGCCCCTCTACGAGCAGTACTTC; CDR3: CASSLRPLYEQYF; V: TRBV7-2; D: NA; J: TRBJ2-7; length: 13; size: few
DNA: TGCAGTGCTAGAGATGCAGATACGCAGTATTTT; CDR3: CSARDADTQYF; V: TRBV20-1; D: NA; J: TRBJ2-3; length: 11; size: NA
DNA: TGTGCCAGCACCCGAGGGCAGCTCCAAGAGACCCAGTACTTC; CDR3: CASTRGQLQETQYF; V: TRBV6-6; D: NA; J: TRBJ2-5; length: 14; size: NA
DNA: TGTGCCAGCGCCCCCGGGACTAGCTCCTACGAGCAGTACTTC; CDR3: CASAPGTSSYEQYF; V: TRBV18; D: TRBD2; J: TRBJ2-7; length: 14; size: few
DNA: TGTGCCTGGCATACAGGGGGCCTTTCACCCCTCCACTTT; CDR3: CAWHTGGLSPLHF; V: TRBV30; D: TRBD1; J: TRBJ1-6; length: 13; size: few
DNA: TGTGCCAGCTCACCAGCCGGGACAAGCTACGAGCAGTACTTC; CDR3: CASSPAGTSYEQYF; V: TRBV18; D: NA; J: TRBJ2-7; length: 14; size: NA
DNA: TGTGCCAGTAGTTTTTCCCGGAGCCCAAACATTCAGTACTTC; CDR3: CASSFSRSPNIQYF; V: TRBV19; D: NA; J: TRBJ2-4; length: 14; size: NA
DNA: TGTGCCAGCAGCTTAGCATCTAGCGGCTCCTACAATGAGCAGTTCTTC; CDR3: CASSLASSGSYNEQFF; V: TRBV7-8; D: TRBD2; J: TRBJ2-1; length: 16; size: few
DNA: TGTGCCAGCAGCCCACGGGGGGATTCCTACAATGAGCAGTTCTTC; CDR3: CASSPRGDSYNEQFF; V: TRBV9; D: TRBD2; J: TRBJ2-1; length: 15; size: once
DNA: TGTGCCAGCTCACCACACACAGATACGCAGTATTTT; CDR3: CASSPHTDTQYF; V: TRBV18; D: NA; J: TRBJ2-3; length: 12; size: NA
DNA: TGCGCCAGCAGCCAAGGACTAGCGGGGACGCAAGAGACCCAGTACTTC; CDR3: CASSQGLAGTQETQYF; V: TRBV4-1; D: TRBD2; J: TRBJ2-5; length: 16; size: NA
DNA: TGTGCCAGCAGCTTGATCCAAGAGACCCAGTACTTC; CDR3: CASSLIQETQYF; V: TRBV5-6; D: NA; J: TRBJ2-5; length: 12; size: once
DNA: TGTGCCAGCAGTTACTCGAAGGACGGGTGGTCGGAGACCCAGTACTTC; CDR3: CASSYSKDGWSETQYF; V: TRBV6-5; D: NA; J: TRBJ2-5; length: 16; size: NA